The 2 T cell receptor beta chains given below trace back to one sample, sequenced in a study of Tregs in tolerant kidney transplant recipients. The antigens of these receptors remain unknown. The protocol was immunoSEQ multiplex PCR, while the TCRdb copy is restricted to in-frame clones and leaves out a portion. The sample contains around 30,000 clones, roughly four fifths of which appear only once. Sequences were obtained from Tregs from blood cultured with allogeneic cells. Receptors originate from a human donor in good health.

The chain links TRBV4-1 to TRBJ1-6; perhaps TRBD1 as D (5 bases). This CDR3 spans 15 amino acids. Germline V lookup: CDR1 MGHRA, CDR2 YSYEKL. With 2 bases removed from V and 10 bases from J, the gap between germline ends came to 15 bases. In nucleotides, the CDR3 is TGCGCCAGCAGCCAACAGGGTTCTGTACGCTCACCCCTCCACTTT. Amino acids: CASSQQGSVRSPLHF.

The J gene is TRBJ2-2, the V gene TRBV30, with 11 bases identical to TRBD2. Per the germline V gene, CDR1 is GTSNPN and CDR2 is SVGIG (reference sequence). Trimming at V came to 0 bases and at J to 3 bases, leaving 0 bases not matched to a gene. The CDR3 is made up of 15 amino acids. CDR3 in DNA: TGTGCCTGGAGTGTACTAGCGGGAGACACCGGGGAGCTGTTTTTT. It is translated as CAWSVLAGDTGELFF.